Sequencing of this T cell receptor beta chain was carried out in a study of cytomegalovirus exposure and HLA in healthy donors. This PCR relied on a set of 60 Vbeta primers and 13 Jbeta primers. Assay: immunoSEQ multiplex PCR; the TCRdb copy retains only in-frame clones and omits some. Of 55,000 to 80,000 clones listed, around four fifths are singletons. Everyone who donated was a healthy bone marrow donor. This TCR derives from a woman aged 25-40 years in good health and CMV-seropositive. The sample comprised PBMCs.

DNA of the CDR3: TGTGCCAGTAGCACCGACAGGGGTAACTATGGCTACACCTTC. As protein: CASSTDRGNYGYTF. This chain links TRBV19 with TRBJ1-2, with 8 bases that match TRBD1. From germline, CDR1 is LNHDA and CDR2 SQIVND (reference sequence). Unmatched junction bases numbered 4, after V lost 6 bases and J lost 1 base. CDR3 length: 14 residues. Variable domain in full (rest from reference TRBV19 and TRBJ1-2): DGGITQSPKYLFRKEGQNVTLSCEQNLNHDAMYWYRQDPGQGLRLIYYSQIVNDFQKGDIAEGYSVSREKKESFPLTVTSAQKNPTAFYLCASSTDRGNYGYTFGSGTRLTVV.